This T cell receptor (beta chain) is drawn from a study of cytomegalovirus exposure and HLA in healthy donors. General study findings and limits: An Asian-associated ancestry cluster reportedly showed fewer N-insertions than the approximately 620-donor mean in a later analysis.

The primer mix had 60 Vbeta and 13 Jbeta primers. Assay used: immunoSEQ multiplex PCR; TCRdb lists only in-frame clones, some missing. Its clone listing holds about 72,000 clones. This CDR3 region has 12 residues. V gave up 1 base and J gave up 6 bases, with 7 bases separating them. Germline V gene data show CDR1 as SGHDT and CDR2 as YYEEEE. To note about this clone: No antigen is known for it.

This clonotype originated in a man between 40 and 49 years old in good health and CMV-seronegative. The sample comprised PBMCs. V is TRBV5-6 and J is TRBJ1-2; no reliable D call. The CDR3 region has the DNA TGTGCCAGCAGCTTGTCGAGGGATGGCTACACCTTC. Protein product: CASSLSRDGYTF. The full variable domain, with the rest looked up from reference TRBV5-6 and TRBJ1-2, is DAGVTQSPTHLIKTRGQQVTLRCSPKSGHDTVSWYQQALGQGPQFIFQYYEEEERQRGNFPDRFSGHQFPNYSSELNVNALLLGDSALYLCASSLSRDGYTFGSGTRLTVV.